This T cell receptor (beta chain) came from a study of blood T cell repertoires in COVID-19. This clone came up a few times. Study processing details: Reference gene primer amplification yielded estimated nucleated cell counts. This table comes from immunoSEQ multiplex PCR, and its TCRdb copy is limited to in-frame clones, with some not included. D and trimming come from the DNA, and the V and J calls and clone size come from that table. The profile covers over 200,000 clones, with approximately 88% appearing a single time and roughly 3.7% taken by the ten largest. The CDR3 loop spans 15 amino acids. Trimming cost V 2 bases and J 4 bases, with 14 bases left between them. The germline CDR1 and CDR2 sequences are MNHNS and SASEGT.

This sequence originates from a woman aged 25 to 45 who had been exposed to COVID-19. The genes are TRBV6-1 and TRBJ1-2; D unresolved. Input material: PBMCs or T cells enriched from blood (not recorded which). CDR3 bases: TGTGCCAGCAGTGAAAACCAGAGGAGAATCTATGGCTACACCTTC. It encodes CASSENQRRIYGYTF.